This TCR beta chain came from a study of a mutant IDH1 vaccine in newly diagnosed glioma. Across the whole study: Patients began vaccination 4-6 weeks after radiotherapy alone, or with temozolomide cycles. Before enrollment, patients got radiotherapy alone, temozolomide alone, or mostly the combination.

Note on this clone: Antigen specificity is unknown.

The time point denotes: week 5, during vaccination. Doses of 300 ug of mutant IDH1 20-mer peptide were given with topical imiquimod. The CDR3 length is 14 residues. Deletions cut 8 bases from V and 4 bases from J, with 17 bases between. The germline V gene has CDR1 MNHEY and CDR2 SMNVEV (reference sequence). Study results and caveats: Immune responses arising from the vaccine appeared in around 93% of patients.

The assay was immunoSEQ multiplex PCR, and TCRdb's table has in-frame clones only and misses some. The sample has roughly 51,000 clones, around 81% seen once. Sequenced here: PBMCs, sampled from a glioma patient whose treatment included an IDH1 peptide vaccine. The clonotype was recovered from a man aged 25-45 years with glioma. The J gene is TRBJ1-1, the V gene TRBV27; tentative D call: TRBD1 (6 bases). The CDR3 loop reads CASGQKRGGTEAFF. CDR3 in DNA: TGTGCCAGCGGACAGAAGAGGGGGGGCACTGAAGCTTTCTTT.